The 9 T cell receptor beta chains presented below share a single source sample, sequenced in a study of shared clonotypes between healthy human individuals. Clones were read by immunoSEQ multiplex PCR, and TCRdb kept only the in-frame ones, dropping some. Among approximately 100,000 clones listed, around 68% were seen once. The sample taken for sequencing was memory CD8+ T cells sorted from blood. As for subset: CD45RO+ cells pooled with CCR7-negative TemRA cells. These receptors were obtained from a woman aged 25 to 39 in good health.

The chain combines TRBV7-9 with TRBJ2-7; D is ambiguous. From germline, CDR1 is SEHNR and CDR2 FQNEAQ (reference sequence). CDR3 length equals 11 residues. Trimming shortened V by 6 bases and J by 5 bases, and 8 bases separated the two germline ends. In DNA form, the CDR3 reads TGTGCCAGCAGTGGGTCTCACGAGCAGTACTTC. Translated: CASSGSHEQYF. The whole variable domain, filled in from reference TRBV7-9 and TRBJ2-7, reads DTGVSQNPRHKITKRGQNVTFRCDPISEHNRLYWYRQTLGQGPEFLTYFQNEAQLEKSRLLSDRFSAERPKGSFSTLEIQRTEQGDSAMYLCASSGSHEQYFGPGTRLTVT.

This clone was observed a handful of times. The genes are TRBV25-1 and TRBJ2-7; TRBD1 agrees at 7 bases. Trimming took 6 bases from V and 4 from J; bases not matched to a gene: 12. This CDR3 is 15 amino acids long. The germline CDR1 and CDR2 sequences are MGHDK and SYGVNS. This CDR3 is CASSRDDRVYYEQYF. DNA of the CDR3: TGTGCCAGCAGCCGAGACGACAGGGTTTATTACGAGCAGTACTTC.

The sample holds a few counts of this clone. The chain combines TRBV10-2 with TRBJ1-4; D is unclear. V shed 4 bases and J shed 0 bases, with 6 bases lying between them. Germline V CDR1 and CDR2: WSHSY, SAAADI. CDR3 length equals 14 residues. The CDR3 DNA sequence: TGCGCCAGCAGTGTAAGCGCAACTAATGAAAAACTGTTTTTT. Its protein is CASSVSATNEKLFF.

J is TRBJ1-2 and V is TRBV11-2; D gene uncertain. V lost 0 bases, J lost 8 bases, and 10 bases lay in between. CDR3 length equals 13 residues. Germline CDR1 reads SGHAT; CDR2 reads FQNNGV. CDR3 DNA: TGTGCCAGCAGCTTAGACTACTTTTTGGGCTACACCTTC. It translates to CASSLDYFLGYTF. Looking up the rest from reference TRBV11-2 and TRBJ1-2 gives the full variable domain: EAGVAQSPRYKIIEKRQSVAFWCNPISGHATLYWYQQILGQGPKLLIQFQNNGVVDDSQLPKDRFSAERLKGVDSTLKIQPAKLEDSAVYLCASSLDYFLGYTFGSGTRLTVV.

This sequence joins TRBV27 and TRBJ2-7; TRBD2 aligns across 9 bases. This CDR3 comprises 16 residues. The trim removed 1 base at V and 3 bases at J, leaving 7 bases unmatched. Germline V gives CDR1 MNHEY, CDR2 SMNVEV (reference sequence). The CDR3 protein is CASSLLAGGPFYEQYF. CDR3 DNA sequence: TGTGCCAGCAGTTTATTGGCGGGAGGGCCTTTCTACGAGCAGTACTTC.

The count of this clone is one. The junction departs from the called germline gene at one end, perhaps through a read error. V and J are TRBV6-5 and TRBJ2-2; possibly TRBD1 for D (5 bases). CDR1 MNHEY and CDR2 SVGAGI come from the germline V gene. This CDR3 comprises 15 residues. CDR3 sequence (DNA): TGTGCCAGCAGTGACTCTGACAGCAACACCGGGGAGCTGTTTTTT. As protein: CASSDSDSNTGELFF.

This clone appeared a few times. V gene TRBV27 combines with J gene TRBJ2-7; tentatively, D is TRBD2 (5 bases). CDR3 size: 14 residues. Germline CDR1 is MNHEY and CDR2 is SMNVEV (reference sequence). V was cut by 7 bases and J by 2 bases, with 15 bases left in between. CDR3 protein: CASTEPSYPYEQYF. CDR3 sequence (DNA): TGTGCCAGCACCGAACCTAGCTATCCCTACGAGCAGTACTTC.

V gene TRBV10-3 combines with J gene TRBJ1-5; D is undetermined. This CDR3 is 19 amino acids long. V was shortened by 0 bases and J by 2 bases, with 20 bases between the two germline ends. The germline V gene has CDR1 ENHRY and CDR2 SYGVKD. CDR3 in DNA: TGTGCCATCAGTGAGTCGAACGTCATTGTAGAGGTCGGCAATCAGCCCCAGCATTTT. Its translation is CAISESNVIVEVGNQPQHF.

CDR3 residues: CASSRDFGTDTQYF. For the CDR3, the DNA is TGCGCCAGCAGTCGGGATTTTGGGACAGATACGCAGTATTTT. The V call is TRBV10-1, the J call TRBJ2-3, with D perhaps matching TRBD2 (5 bases). CDR1 is WNHNN and CDR2 is SYGVQD in the germline V gene (reference sequence). V was shortened by 5 bases and J by 3 bases, with 12 bases between the two germline ends. The CDR3 covers 14 residues.